The 4 T cell receptor beta chains in this list originate from one sample, sequenced in a study of T cells in Graves' hyperthyroidism and ophthalmopathy. The investigators amplified TCR beta CDR3 regions from RNA transcripts. Initially, a first-round RT-PCR of the TCR CDR3 employed the HTBI primer set. TCRdb re-called the multiplex PCR reads with MiXCR, one entry per CDR3 protein. Of hundreds of thousands of distinct CDR3 sequences listed, approximately 15% were seen once; the top ten hold approximately 30%. Source material: blood. These receptors all come from a woman aged 18-30 years with Graves' hyperthyroidism that later progressed to Graves' ophthalmopathy.

This clonotype was recorded a few times. The CDR3 spells CASGLVLVEGIPGEQFF. In DNA, the CDR3 is TGTGCTAGTGGTTTGGTACTGGTAGAGGGGATTCCAGGTGAGCAGTTCTTC. This chain joins TRBV12-5 and TRBJ2-1, with D perhaps given as TRBD1 or TRBD2 (5 bases each). The ends were cut back, 0 bases at V and 9 bases at J, with 21 bases in the middle. CDR1 LGHNT and CDR2 FRNRAP come from the germline V gene. This CDR3 has 17 amino acids.

Turning to this clonotype: One junction end disagrees with the germline gene, perhaps due to a read error. The chain carries TRBV6-1 and TRBJ2-3; tentative D call: TRBD1 (6 bases). Germline V CDR1 and CDR2: MNHNS, SASEGT. This CDR3 contains 14 residues. The CDR3 protein is CASGEAGGPDTQYF. CDR3 in DNA: TGTGCCAGCGGTGAAGCTGGGGGCCCAGATACGCAGTATTTT.

Written as DNA, the CDR3 is TGCAGTGCTCGGACCGAAAGTAATTCACCCCTCCACTTT. Protein product: CSARTESNSPLHF. This rearrangement joins TRBV20-1 to TRBJ1-6; no definite D call. The germline gives CDR1 DFQATT, CDR2 SNEGSKA (reference sequence). The CDR3 runs to 13 residues. The V end lost 5 bases, the J end lost 6 bases, and 11 bases lay between the germline ends.

Notes on this clonotype: A much more abundant neighbour one base away suggests this may be a read error. The V gene is TRBV28, the J gene TRBJ1-1; 8 bases are shared with TRBD1. CDR1 MDHEN and CDR2 SYDVKM come from the germline V gene. The CDR3 consists of 14 residues. Trimming removed 10 bases from V and 5 bases from J; junction bases left unmatched: 12. The CDR3 DNA follows: TGTGCCACCGGTGCAGGGGGCAAAGGGACTGAAGCTTTCTTT. This sequence encodes CATGAGGKGTEAFF.